The present T cell receptor beta chain was sequenced within a study of blood T cells in healthy people across ages (dated by TCRdb to the mid-2010s). Background on the whole study: Template switching captured roughly one uniquely barcoded TCR beta cDNA molecule per two T cells in model experiments. Using deep sequencing normalized with unique cDNA molecular identifiers, the study measured how TCR beta repertoire diversity changes with age. The donors were divided into four age groups: young (average approximately 17 years), middle-aged (about 40), aged (about 60) and long-lived (about 79). To avoid experimental bias, donors of different ages were randomly spread across the sequencing lanes. The study analyzed two additional independent replicas of 1 million unique cDNA reads from the same blood draw for two donors, one aged 18 to 29 and one aged 80 or older.

The paper as a whole reports these results and caveats: The CMV infection status of donors was not known, potentially confounding age-related changes in expanded clonotypes. Since profiling was done on bulk unsorted PBMCs, naive and antigen-experienced compartments could not be conclusively compared. As age increased, observed TCR beta diversity per million T cells dropped in a roughly linear way, and a significant reduction was already evident by age approximately 40. Estimates of total diversity based on one million sequenced T cells were considered lower bounds and underestimates. Observed TCR beta diversity correlated strongly with the percentage of naive T cells measured by flow cytometry. Compared with the aged group, the long-lived group had more naive CD4+ T cells, fewer expanded clones and increased TCR diversity, suggesting age selection.

The CDR3 goes from the cysteine to the phenylalanine over 13 residues. The kept DNA is CDR3 alone, 39 bases in frame from the first base. Trimming costs V 2 bases and J 4 bases, and their ends lie 7 bases apart. This clonotype turned up a few times. Its antigen is currently not known. Base-call qualities are not available, and no considerably larger clone is one nucleotide away. The approximately 40 donors, aged about 6 to 100 years, were systemically healthy Caucasian individuals from Russia. Roughly 9.5 milliliters of peripheral blood were drawn from each donor into EDTA-treated Vacutainer tubes. Ficoll-Paque density-gradient centrifugation was used to isolate PBMCs, with at least 6 million obtained per sample. Trizol reagent was used to extract total RNA from the PBMCs, yielding at least 5 micrograms per sample. Naive CD45RAhigh/CD27high T cell percentages were measured by flow cytometry on a PBMC aliquot from every donor.

Receptor libraries were prepared by 5' RACE. Data came from an Illumina HiSeq 2500. A second about 7 to 11 cycle PCR used a sample-barcoded 5' primer and a J-beta primer mix. Each TCR beta cDNA molecule received a unique molecular identifier from a template-switch 5' adaptor carrying 12 random nucleotides. Each sample yielded at least 3 million CDR3-containing paired-end reads. First-strand cDNA synthesis was performed from all RNA using the Mint cDNA synthesis kit, with priming by a TRBC-specific oligonucleotide. After uracil-DNA glycosylase treatment, a first 18-cycle PCR used universal primers M1SS and BC2_uni_R on all cDNA. The authors' analysis ran thus. For normalization, 1 million high-quality reads were randomly selected from each sample, with every read carrying a distinct molecular identifier. Instead of being binned into consensus sequences, reads that shared molecular identifiers were thrown out. MiTCR, with a Q25 quality threshold and the strictest error-elimination algorithm, was used for CDR3 identification, clonotype clustering and error correction. A nonparametric unseen species model with Euler transformation was used to estimate lower-bound total TCR beta diversity. TCRdb ran its own pipeline on the public reads, namely fastp trimming at Q25 and MiXCR clone calling, and kept in-frame beta chains. Rows are unified per CDR3 protein, each entry keeping the most common DNA and genes. V and J calls and clone size were set by TCRdb, not the authors. Present in this sample are roughly 800,000 distinct CDR3 sequences, about three fifths of which were seen just once. Around 22% of the sample belongs to the ten largest clones.

The chain is made from TRBV12-3 or TRBV12-4 and TRBJ2-3, with the identity of the D gene unclear. This TCR came from a young man in good health. The sequencing input was blood. The CDR3 amino acid sequence is: CASSLLGSDTQYF. The bases read TGTGCCAGCAGTTTATTGGGGTCAGATACGCAGTATTTT.